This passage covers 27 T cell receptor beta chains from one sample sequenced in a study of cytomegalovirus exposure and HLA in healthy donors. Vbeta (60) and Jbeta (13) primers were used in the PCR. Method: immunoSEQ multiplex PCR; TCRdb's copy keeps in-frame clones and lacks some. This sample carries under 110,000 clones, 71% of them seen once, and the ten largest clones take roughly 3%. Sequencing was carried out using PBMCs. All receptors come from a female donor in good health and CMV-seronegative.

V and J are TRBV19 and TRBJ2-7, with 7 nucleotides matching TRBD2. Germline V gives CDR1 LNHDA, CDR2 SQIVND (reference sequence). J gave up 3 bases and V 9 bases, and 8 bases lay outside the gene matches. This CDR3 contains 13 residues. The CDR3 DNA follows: TGTGCCAGGCGTCCGGCGGGAGACTACGAGCAGTACTTC. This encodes CARRPAGDYEQYF.

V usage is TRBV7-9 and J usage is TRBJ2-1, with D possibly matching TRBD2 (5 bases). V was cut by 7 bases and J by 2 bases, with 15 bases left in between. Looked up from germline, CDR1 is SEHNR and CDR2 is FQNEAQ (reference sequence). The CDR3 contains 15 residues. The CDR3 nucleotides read TGTGCCAGCACCCCGGAGGAGGTCCCCTACAATGAGCAGTTCTTC. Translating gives CASTPEEVPYNEQFF.

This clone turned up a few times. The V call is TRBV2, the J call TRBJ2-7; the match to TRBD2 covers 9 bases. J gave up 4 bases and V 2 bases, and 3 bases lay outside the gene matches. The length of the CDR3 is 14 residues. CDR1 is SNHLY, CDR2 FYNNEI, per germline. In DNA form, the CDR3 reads TGTGCCAGCAGTGAACTAGCGGGGTCTTACGAGCAGTACTTC. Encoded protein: CASSELAGSYEQYF. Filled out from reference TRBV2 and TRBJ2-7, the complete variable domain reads EPEVTQTPSHQVTQMGQEVILRCVPISNHLYFYWYRQILGQKVEFLVSFYNNEISEKSEIFDDQFSVERPDGSNFTLKIRSTKLEDSAMYFCASSELAGSYEQYFGPGTRLTVT.

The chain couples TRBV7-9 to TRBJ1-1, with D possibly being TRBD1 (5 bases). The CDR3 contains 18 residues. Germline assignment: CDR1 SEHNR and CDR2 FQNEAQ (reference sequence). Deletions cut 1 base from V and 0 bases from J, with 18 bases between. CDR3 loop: CASSLGGGVGGMNTEAFF. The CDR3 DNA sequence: TGTGCCAGCAGCTTAGGCGGGGGGGTCGGGGGTATGAACACTGAAGCTTTCTTT.

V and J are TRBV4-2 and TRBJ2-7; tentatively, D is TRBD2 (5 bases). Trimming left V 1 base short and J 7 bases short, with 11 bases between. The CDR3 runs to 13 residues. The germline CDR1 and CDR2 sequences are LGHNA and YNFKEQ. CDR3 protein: CASSQALGKEQYF. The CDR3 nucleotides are TGTGCCAGCAGCCAAGCACTAGGGAAAGAGCAGTACTTC.

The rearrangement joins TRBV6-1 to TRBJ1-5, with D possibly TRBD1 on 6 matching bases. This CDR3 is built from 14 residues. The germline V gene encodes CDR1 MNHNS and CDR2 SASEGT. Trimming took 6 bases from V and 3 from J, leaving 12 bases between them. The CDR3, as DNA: TGTGCCAGCAGAGAGACAGGCTCCAATCAGCCCCAGCATTTT. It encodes CASRETGSNQPQHF.

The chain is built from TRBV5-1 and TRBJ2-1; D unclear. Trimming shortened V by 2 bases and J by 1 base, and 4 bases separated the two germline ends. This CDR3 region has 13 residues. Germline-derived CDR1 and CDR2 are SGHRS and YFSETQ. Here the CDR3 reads CASSFGSYNEQFF. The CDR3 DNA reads TGCGCCAGCAGCTTCGGGTCCTACAATGAGCAGTTCTTC.

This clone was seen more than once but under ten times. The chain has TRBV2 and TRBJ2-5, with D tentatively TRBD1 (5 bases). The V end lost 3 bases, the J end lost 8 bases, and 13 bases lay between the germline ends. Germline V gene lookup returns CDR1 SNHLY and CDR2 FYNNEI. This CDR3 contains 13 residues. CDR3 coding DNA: TGTGCCAGCAGTGATCCGACAGTATCAACCCAGTACTTC. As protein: CASSDPTVSTQYF.

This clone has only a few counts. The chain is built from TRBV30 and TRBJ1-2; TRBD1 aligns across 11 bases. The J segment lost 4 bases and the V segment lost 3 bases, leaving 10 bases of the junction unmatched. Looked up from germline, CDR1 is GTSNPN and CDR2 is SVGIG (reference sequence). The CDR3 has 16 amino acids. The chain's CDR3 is CAWSDGQGAIAYGYTF. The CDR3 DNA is TGTGCCTGGAGCGACGGACAGGGGGCTATTGCCTATGGCTACACCTTC.

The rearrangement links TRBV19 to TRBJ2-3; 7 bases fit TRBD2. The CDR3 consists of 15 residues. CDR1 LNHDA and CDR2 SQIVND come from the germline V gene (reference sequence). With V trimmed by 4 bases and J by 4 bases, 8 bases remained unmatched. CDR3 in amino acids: CASSSGSIPADTQYF. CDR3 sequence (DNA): TGTGCCAGTAGTAGCGGGAGTATTCCCGCAGATACGCAGTATTTT.

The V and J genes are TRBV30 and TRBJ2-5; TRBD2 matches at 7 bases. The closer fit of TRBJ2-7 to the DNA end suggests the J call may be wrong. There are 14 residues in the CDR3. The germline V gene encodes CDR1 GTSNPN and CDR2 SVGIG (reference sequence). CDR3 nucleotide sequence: TGTGCCTGGGGTAACGGGGGGTGGTCCTACGAGCAGTACTTC. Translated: CAWGNGGWSYEQYF.

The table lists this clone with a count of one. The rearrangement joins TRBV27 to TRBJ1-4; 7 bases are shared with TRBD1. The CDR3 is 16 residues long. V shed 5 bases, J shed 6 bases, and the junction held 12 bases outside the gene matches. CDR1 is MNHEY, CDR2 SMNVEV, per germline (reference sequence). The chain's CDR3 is CASSPGRGRGDEKLFF. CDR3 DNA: TGTGCCAGCAGTCCGGGTAGGGGGCGAGGGGATGAAAAACTGTTTTTT.

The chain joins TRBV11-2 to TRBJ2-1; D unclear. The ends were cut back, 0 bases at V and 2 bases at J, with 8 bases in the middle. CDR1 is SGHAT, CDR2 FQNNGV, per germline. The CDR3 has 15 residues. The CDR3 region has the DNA TGTGCCAGCAGCTTAGATCCCCAGACCTACAATGAGCAGTTCTTC. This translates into CASSLDPQTYNEQFF.

For the CDR3, the DNA is TGTGCCAGCAGTACCGGGACTGGAGCCTACAATGAGCAGTTCTTC. It encodes CASSTGTGAYNEQFF. The chain links TRBV27 to TRBJ2-1; weak D call: TRBD2 (6 bases). The CDR3 is 15 amino acids. V lost 5 bases to trimming and J lost 2 bases, with 13 bases between them. The germline CDR1 and CDR2 sequences are MNHEY and SMNVEV (reference sequence).

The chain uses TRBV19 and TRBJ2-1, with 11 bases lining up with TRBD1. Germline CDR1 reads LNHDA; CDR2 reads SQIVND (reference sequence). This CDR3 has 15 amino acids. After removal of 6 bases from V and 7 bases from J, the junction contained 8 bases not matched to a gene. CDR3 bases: TGTGCCAGTAGCCGGACAGGGGGCGCGGGGAATGAGCAGTTCTTC. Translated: CASSRTGGAGNEQFF.

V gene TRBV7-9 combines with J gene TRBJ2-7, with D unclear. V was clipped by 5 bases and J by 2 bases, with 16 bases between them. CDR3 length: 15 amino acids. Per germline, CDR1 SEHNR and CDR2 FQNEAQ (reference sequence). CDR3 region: CASSPETRRTYEQYF. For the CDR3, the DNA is TGTGCCAGCAGCCCCGAAACCAGGCGAACCTACGAGCAGTACTTC.

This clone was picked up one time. Written as DNA, the CDR3 is TGTGCCAGCAGCTTAACGTTCAGCAATGAGCAGTTCTTC. Translated, it gives CASSLTFSNEQFF. The genes are TRBV7-3 and TRBJ2-1; unclear D gene. Germline-derived CDR1 and CDR2 are SGHTA and FQGTGA. V was trimmed by 0 bases and J by 6 bases, leaving 6 bases between them. This CDR3 contains 13 residues.

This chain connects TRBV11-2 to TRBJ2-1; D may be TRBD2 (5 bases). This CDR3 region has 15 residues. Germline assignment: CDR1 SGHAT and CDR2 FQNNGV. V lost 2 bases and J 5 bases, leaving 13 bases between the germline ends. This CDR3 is CASSLLTGNHNEQFF. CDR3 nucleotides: TGTGCCAGCAGCTTATTAACGGGAAATCACAATGAGCAGTTCTTC.

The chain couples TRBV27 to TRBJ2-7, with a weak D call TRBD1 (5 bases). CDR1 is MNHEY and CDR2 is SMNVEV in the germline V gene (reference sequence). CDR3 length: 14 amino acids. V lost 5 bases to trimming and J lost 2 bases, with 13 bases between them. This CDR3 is CASSPKGRAYEQYF. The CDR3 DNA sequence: TGTGCCAGCAGTCCAAAGGGCAGGGCCTACGAGCAGTACTTC.

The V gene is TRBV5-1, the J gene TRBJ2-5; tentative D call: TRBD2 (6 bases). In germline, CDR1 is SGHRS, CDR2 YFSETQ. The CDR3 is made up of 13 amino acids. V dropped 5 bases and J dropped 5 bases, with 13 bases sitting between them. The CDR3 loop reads CASRVAGGETQYF. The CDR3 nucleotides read TGCGCCAGCAGAGTAGCTGGGGGGGAGACCCAGTACTTC.

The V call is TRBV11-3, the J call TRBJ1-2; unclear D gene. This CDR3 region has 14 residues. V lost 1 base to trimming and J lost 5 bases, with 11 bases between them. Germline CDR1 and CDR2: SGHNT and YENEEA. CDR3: CASSLGLSAYGYTF. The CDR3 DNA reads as TGTGCCAGCAGCTTAGGACTCAGTGCTTATGGCTACACCTTC.

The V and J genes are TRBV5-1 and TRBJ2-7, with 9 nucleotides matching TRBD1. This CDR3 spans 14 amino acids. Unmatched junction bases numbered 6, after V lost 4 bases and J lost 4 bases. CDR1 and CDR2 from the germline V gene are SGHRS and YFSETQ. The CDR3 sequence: CASSLDRGGYEQYF. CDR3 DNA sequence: TGCGCCAGCAGCCTGGACAGGGGCGGGTACGAGCAGTACTTC.

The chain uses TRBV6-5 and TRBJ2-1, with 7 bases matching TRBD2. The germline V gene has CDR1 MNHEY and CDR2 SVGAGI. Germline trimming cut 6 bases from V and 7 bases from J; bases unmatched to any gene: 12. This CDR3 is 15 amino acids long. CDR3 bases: TGTGCCAGCAGCCCCCGCTTGCGGGAGATGAATGAGCAGTTCTTC. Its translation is CASSPRLREMNEQFF.

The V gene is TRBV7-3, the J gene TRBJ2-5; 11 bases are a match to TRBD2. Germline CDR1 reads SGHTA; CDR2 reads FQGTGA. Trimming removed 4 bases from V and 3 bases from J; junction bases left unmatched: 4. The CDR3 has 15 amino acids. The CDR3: CASSSKGLAEETQYF. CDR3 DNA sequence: TGTGCCAGCAGCTCGAAGGGACTAGCGGAAGAGACCCAGTACTTC.

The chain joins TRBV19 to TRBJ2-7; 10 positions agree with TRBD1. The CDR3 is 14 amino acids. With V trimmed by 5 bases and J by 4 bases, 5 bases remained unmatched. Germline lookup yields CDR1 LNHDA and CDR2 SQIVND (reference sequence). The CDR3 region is CASSLGQGSYEQYF. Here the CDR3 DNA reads TGTGCCAGTAGTCTGGGACAGGGGTCGTACGAGCAGTACTTC.

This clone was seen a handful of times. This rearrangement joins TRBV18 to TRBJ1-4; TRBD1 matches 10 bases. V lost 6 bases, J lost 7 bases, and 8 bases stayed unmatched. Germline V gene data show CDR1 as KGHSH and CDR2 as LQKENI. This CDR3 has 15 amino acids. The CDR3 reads CASSDDRGQGEKLFF. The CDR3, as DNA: TGTGCCAGCTCCGACGACAGGGGGCAAGGTGAAAAACTGTTTTTT.

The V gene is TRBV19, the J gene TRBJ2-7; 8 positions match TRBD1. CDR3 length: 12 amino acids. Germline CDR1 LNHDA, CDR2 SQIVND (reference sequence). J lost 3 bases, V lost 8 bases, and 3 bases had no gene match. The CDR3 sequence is CASGGQGYEQYF. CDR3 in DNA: TGTGCCAGTGGTGGACAGGGCTACGAGCAGTACTTC.